This is a list of T cell receptor beta chains from one sample in a study of T cell changes during pregnancy in multiple sclerosis. Profiled with immunoSEQ multiplex PCR; TCRdb holds only in-frame clones, not every one. Of around 33,000 clones detected, about 92% appear once; the ten largest clones hold 0.4% to 0.6%. Sequences were derived from CD4+ T cells from peripheral blood mononuclear cells, sampled after pregnancy. Receptor source: a female donor with multiple sclerosis, enrolled in a pregnancy study. The CDR3 runs from the conserved cysteine through the conserved F or W. D genes are given only for firm matches. Some rows have no size entry. The others give once, few or many, or a class for an expanded clone.

j_call: TRBJ1-5
v_call: TRBV6-1
clone_size: few
d_call: TRBD1
cdr3_nt: TGTGCCAGCAGTGAACAGGGGGTAAGACAGCCCCAGCATTTT
cdr3_aa: CASSEQGVRQPQHF

j_call: TRBJ2-1
v_call: TRBV7-3
clone_size: .
d_call: .
cdr3_nt: TGTGCCAGCAGCTCCTCAAGACTTAGCTCCTACAATGAGCAGTTCTTC
cdr3_aa: CASSSSRLSSYNEQFF

j_call: TRBJ2-3
v_call: TRBV2
clone_size: .
d_call: TRBD1
cdr3_nt: TGTGCCAGCAGTGCCCAGGACAGGGGCACAGATACGCAGTATTTT
cdr3_aa: CASSAQDRGTDTQYF

j_call: TRBJ2-1
v_call: TRBV29-1
clone_size: .
d_call: .
cdr3_nt: TGCACCGCGTTGCTAGGGGAAAGCTCCTACAATGAGCAGTTCTTC
cdr3_aa: CTALLGESSYNEQFF

j_call: TRBJ1-6
v_call: TRBV9
clone_size: .
d_call: .
cdr3_nt: TGTGCCAGCAGCGAGGGGGACATGGCCAATTCACCCCTCCACTTT
cdr3_aa: CASSEGDMANSPLHF

j_call: TRBJ1-1
v_call: TRBV7-2
clone_size: .
d_call: .
cdr3_nt: TGTGCCAGCAGCTTCTCCTCAGGGCCGGTTGAAGCTTTCTTT
cdr3_aa: CASSFSSGPVEAFF

j_call: TRBJ1-2
v_call: TRBV5-1
clone_size: .
d_call: TRBD1
cdr3_nt: TGCGCCAGCAGCCGACAGGGGTCAGATGGCTACACCTTC
cdr3_aa: CASSRQGSDGYTF

j_call: TRBJ2-3
v_call: TRBV9
clone_size: .
d_call: TRBD1
cdr3_nt: TGTGCCAGCAGCGAGACAGGGGGGCCCGATACGCAGTATTTT
cdr3_aa: CASSETGGPDTQYF

j_call: TRBJ2-2
v_call: TRBV28
clone_size: .
d_call: .
cdr3_nt: TGTGCCAGCAGTCCTCGCACCGGGGAGCTGTTTTTT
cdr3_aa: CASSPRTGELFF

j_call: TRBJ2-6
v_call: TRBV7-8
clone_size: .
d_call: .
cdr3_nt: TGTGCCAGCAGCGACGGGGGGCCAGGGGTGGCTGGGGCTGGGGCCAACGTCCTGACTTTC
cdr3_aa: CASSDGGPGVAGAGANVLTF

j_call: TRBJ2-7
v_call: TRBV10-3
clone_size: .
d_call: TRBD2
cdr3_nt: TGTGCCATCACACGCATAACGGGACTAGGCTCCTACGAGCAGTACTTC
cdr3_aa: CAITRITGLGSYEQYF

j_call: TRBJ2-1
v_call: TRBV6-1
clone_size: once
d_call: TRBD2
cdr3_nt: TGTGCCACCAGGTGGGCGGGAGGGGGGGGTGAGCAGTTCTTC
cdr3_aa: CATRWAGGGGEQFF

j_call: TRBJ1-1
v_call: TRBV2
clone_size: .
d_call: TRBD1
cdr3_nt: TGTGCCAGCAGCGGACAGGTGGTAACTGAAGCTTTCTTT
cdr3_aa: CASSGQVVTEAFF

j_call: TRBJ2-5
v_call: TRBV7-9
clone_size: .
d_call: TRBD1
cdr3_nt: TGTGCCAGCAGCTTCGGGGACAGGTCTGGAGAGACCCAGTACTTC
cdr3_aa: CASSFGDRSGETQYF

j_call: TRBJ2-5
v_call: TRBV5-1
clone_size: .
d_call: TRBD2
cdr3_nt: TGCGCCAGCAGCCCAGGACTAGCGGGGGGGGAGACCCAGTACTTC
cdr3_aa: CASSPGLAGGETQYF

j_call: TRBJ1-3
v_call: TRBV6-6
clone_size: .
d_call: .
cdr3_nt: TGTGCCAGCATCCTCGGGGGGGAGTCTGGAAACACCATATATTTT
cdr3_aa: CASILGGESGNTIYF

j_call: TRBJ1-2
v_call: TRBV19
clone_size: .
d_call: .
cdr3_nt: TGTGCCAGTAGTATAGAAAGCCGAACGGGAGGCTACACCTTC
cdr3_aa: CASSIESRTGGYTF

j_call: TRBJ1-1
v_call: TRBV6-5
clone_size: .
d_call: TRBD1
cdr3_nt: TGTGCCAGCAGTTACTCCTTCGACAGGGCTGCAGGGAAAGCTTTCTTT
cdr3_aa: CASSYSFDRAAGKAFF

j_call: TRBJ2-7
v_call: TRBV19
clone_size: .
d_call: .
cdr3_nt: TGTGCCAGTAGTATCCTTAGGGGCTACGAGCAGTACTTC
cdr3_aa: CASSILRGYEQYF

j_call: TRBJ1-3
v_call: TRBV6-5
clone_size: .
d_call: TRBD1
cdr3_nt: TGTGCCAGCAGTTCGAATACAGGGGGCTATGGAAACACCATATATTTT
cdr3_aa: CASSSNTGGYGNTIYF

j_call: TRBJ1-2
v_call: TRBV27
clone_size: .
d_call: .
cdr3_nt: TGTGCCAGCAGTTTATCAGCTCGGGTCAGGGAGGGTTATGGCTACACCTTC
cdr3_aa: CASSLSARVREGYGYTF

j_call: TRBJ2-1
v_call: TRBV19
clone_size: .
d_call: .
cdr3_nt: TGTGCCAGTAGGGCGTCAGCGAGGTACAATGAGCAGTTCTTC
cdr3_aa: CASRASARYNEQFF

j_call: TRBJ1-1
v_call: TRBV11-1
clone_size: .
d_call: .
cdr3_nt: TGTGCCAGCAGCTTAAACTTGAACACTGAAGCTTTCTTT
cdr3_aa: CASSLNLNTEAFF

j_call: TRBJ2-7
v_call: TRBV28
clone_size: .
d_call: TRBD2
cdr3_nt: TGTGCCAGCAGTTTATTGACTAGCATCTACGAGCAGTACTTC
cdr3_aa: CASSLLTSIYEQYF

j_call: TRBJ2-2
v_call: TRBV2
clone_size: .
d_call: .
cdr3_nt: TGTGCCAGCAGAGCTACTAGTTACGGGGAGCTGTTTTTT
cdr3_aa: CASRATSYGELFF

j_call: TRBJ1-5
v_call: TRBV28
clone_size: .
d_call: .
cdr3_nt: TGTGCCAGCAGTTTATTCGCAGGGGTGGAGAATCAGCCCCAGCATTTT
cdr3_aa: CASSLFAGVENQPQHF

j_call: TRBJ1-2
v_call: TRBV29-1
clone_size: .
d_call: .
cdr3_nt: TGCAGCGTTCTCCTCCGTGGCTACACCTTC
cdr3_aa: CSVLLRGYTF

j_call: TRBJ2-2
v_call: TRBV6-5
clone_size: .
d_call: .
cdr3_nt: TGTGCCAGCAGAAAGCAGGGTTGGTTCGGGGAGCTGTTTTTT
cdr3_aa: CASRKQGWFGELFF

j_call: TRBJ1-2
v_call: TRBV7-2
clone_size: .
d_call: TRBD1
cdr3_nt: TGTGCCAGCAGCTCCCGGACAGGGAACTATGGCTACACCTTC
cdr3_aa: CASSSRTGNYGYTF

j_call: TRBJ2-7
v_call: TRBV6-1
clone_size: .
d_call: .
cdr3_nt: TGTGCCAGCAGTGAAGCTCACAGCTTTTACGAGCAGTACTTC
cdr3_aa: CASSEAHSFYEQYF

j_call: TRBJ2-5
v_call: TRBV5-8
clone_size: .
d_call: TRBD2
cdr3_nt: TGTGCCAGCAGCTTGCGCGGGGGGCCAGAGACCCAGTACTTC
cdr3_aa: CASSLRGGPETQYF

j_call: TRBJ2-3
v_call: TRBV5-4
clone_size: .
d_call: .
cdr3_nt: TGTGCCAGCAGTAGAGACAGTACCACAGATACGCAGTATTTT
cdr3_aa: CASSRDSTTDTQYF

j_call: TRBJ1-4
v_call: TRBV4-1
clone_size: .
d_call: TRBD1
cdr3_nt: TGCGCCAGCAGCCAAGATCCCCCTAACAGGGGGCACCATGAAAAACTGTTTTTT
cdr3_aa: CASSQDPPNRGHHEKLFF

j_call: TRBJ1-4
v_call: TRBV30
clone_size: .
d_call: .
cdr3_nt: TGTGCCTGCCCCTTGGGAGCAACTAATGAAAAACTGTTTTTT
cdr3_aa: CACPLGATNEKLFF

j_call: TRBJ2-3
v_call: TRBV2
clone_size: .
d_call: .
cdr3_nt: TGTGCCAGCAGTGTCGAGGGAGCGGATACGCAGTATTTT
cdr3_aa: CASSVEGADTQYF

j_call: TRBJ2-2
v_call: TRBV9
clone_size: once
d_call: .
cdr3_nt: TGTGCCAGCAGCGAGCATACGGTTGGCGGGGAGCTGTTTTTT
cdr3_aa: CASSEHTVGGELFF

j_call: TRBJ2-1
v_call: TRBV7-3
clone_size: once
d_call: TRBD2
cdr3_nt: TGTGCCAGCAGCTTACGGACTAGCGGGAGGGATGAGCAGTTCTTC
cdr3_aa: CASSLRTSGRDEQFF

j_call: TRBJ2-6
v_call: TRBV5-1
clone_size: .
d_call: TRBD1
cdr3_nt: TGCGCCAGCAGCTTGGGGGGACAGGGAGCCTCTGGGGCCAACGTCCTGACTTTC
cdr3_aa: CASSLGGQGASGANVLTF

j_call: TRBJ2-7
v_call: TRBV25-1
clone_size: once
d_call: .
cdr3_nt: TGTGCCAGCAGGCCCCCGGGACTCCTCATTCGGAACGAGCAGTACTTC
cdr3_aa: CASRPPGLLIRNEQYF

j_call: TRBJ2-2
v_call: TRBV2
clone_size: .
d_call: TRBD1
cdr3_nt: TGTGCCAGCAGAGATATACAGGGGGCCGACACCGGGGAGCTGTTTTTT
cdr3_aa: CASRDIQGADTGELFF

j_call: TRBJ1-2
v_call: TRBV9
clone_size: .
d_call: .
cdr3_nt: TGTGCCAGCAGCGTACACCGGAGTGACGTGGGTGGCTACACCTTC
cdr3_aa: CASSVHRSDVGGYTF

j_call: TRBJ1-1
v_call: TRBV12-5
clone_size: .
d_call: .
cdr3_nt: TGTGCTAGTGGTTTGGTACTGGGCAGGGACACTGAAGCTTTCTTT
cdr3_aa: CASGLVLGRDTEAFF

j_call: TRBJ1-6
v_call: TRBV6-1
clone_size: .
d_call: .
cdr3_nt: TGTGCCAGCAGTGAATTAAGGGGCCTTAATTCACCCCTCCACTTT
cdr3_aa: CASSELRGLNSPLHF

j_call: TRBJ2-3
v_call: TRBV7-8
clone_size: .
d_call: .
cdr3_nt: TGTGCCAGCTCCCATAGGAGAGATACGCAGTATTTT
cdr3_aa: CASSHRRDTQYF

j_call: TRBJ2-2
v_call: TRBV10-3
clone_size: .
d_call: .
cdr3_nt: TGTGCCATCAGAGACTGGCATTCCGGGGAGCTGTTTTTT
cdr3_aa: CAIRDWHSGELFF

j_call: TRBJ1-6
v_call: TRBV18
clone_size: .
d_call: TRBD1
cdr3_nt: TGTGCCAGCTCACCTACAGGGGCGGGTTCACCCCTCCACTTT
cdr3_aa: CASSPTGAGSPLHF

j_call: TRBJ2-1
v_call: TRBV4-1
clone_size: .
d_call: TRBD1
cdr3_nt: TGCGCCAGCAGCTCCGAGGGGGCTAGAGGTAATGAGCAGTTCTTC
cdr3_aa: CASSSEGARGNEQFF